The 27 T cell receptor beta chains below all came from one sample that was sequenced in a study of shared clonotypes between healthy human individuals. CD45RO-negative CD8 cells positively selected for CCR7 made up the naive population, which excluded terminally differentiated effector memory CD45RA+ cells. This table comes from immunoSEQ multiplex PCR, and its TCRdb copy is limited to in-frame clones, with some not included. The table has roughly 2,000,000 clones, around 96% seen once; the top ten hold 1.2%. Sequenced sample: naive CD8+ T cells sorted from blood. These receptors were taken from a man younger than 35 in good health.

The rearrangement links TRBV2 to TRBJ1-2, with D perhaps matching TRBD1 (5 bases). CDR1 is SNHLY, CDR2 FYNNEI, per germline. This CDR3 region has 13 residues. The V gene lost 9 bases and the J gene lost 8 bases, with 19 bases spanning the gap. The CDR3 DNA sequence: TGTGCCAGGGACATGCCCAACTCGTGGGGCTACACCTTC. Its protein is CARDMPNSWGYTF.

This clone has only one observation. This sample includes further DNA sequences coding for the same CDR3. The chain links TRBV6-5 to TRBJ1-2; maybe TRBD1 (6 bases). V lost 0 bases to trimming and J lost 6 bases, with 11 bases between them. Germline-derived CDR1 and CDR2 are MNHEY and SVGAGI. This CDR3 is built from 14 residues. This CDR3 is CASSYSEGGDGYTF. CDR3 DNA sequence: TGTGCCAGCAGTTACTCTGAGGGGGGTGATGGCTACACCTTC.

The V and J genes are TRBV7-8 and TRBJ2-1; D gene ambiguous. The CDR3 contains 14 residues. Germline CDR1 and CDR2: SGHVS and FQNEAQ. V lost 2 bases to trimming and J lost 1 base, with 6 bases between them. CDR3 protein: CASSLTGSYNEQFF. CDR3 DNA sequence: TGTGCCAGCAGCTTAACCGGATCCTACAATGAGCAGTTCTTC.

Turning to this clone: Other DNA sequences from this sample encode an identical CDR3 as well. The genes are TRBV5-6 and TRBJ2-1; D is ambiguous. The CDR3 extends over 14 amino acids. Germline V gene sequence: CDR1 SGHDT, CDR2 YYEEEE. V shed 4 bases and J shed 0 bases, with 8 bases lying between them. CDR3 bases: TGTGCCAGCAGCCTGTATTTCTCCTACAATGAGCAGTTCTTC. Its translation is CASSLYFSYNEQFF.

The V and J genes are TRBV5-1 and TRBJ2-6; 8 nucleotides match TRBD2. After removal of 0 bases from V and 4 bases from J, the junction contained 3 bases not matched to a gene. The CDR3 is made up of 16 amino acids. Germline V gives CDR1 SGHRS, CDR2 YFSETQ. The CDR3 bases are TGCGCCAGCAGCTTGGCCGGGGGGGCCGGGGCCAACGTCCTGACTTTC. It specifies CASSLAGGAGANVLTF.

This clone was counted a few times. Additional DNA sequences in this sample encode the identical CDR3. The V gene is TRBV19, the J gene TRBJ2-7; 7 bases are shared with TRBD1. The J segment lost 2 bases and the V segment lost 5 bases, leaving 3 bases of the junction unmatched. The CDR3 loop spans 13 amino acids. Germline V gives CDR1 LNHDA, CDR2 SQIVND (reference sequence). The CDR3 nucleotides read TGTGCCAGTAGTCCGGGGACAGCCTACGAGCAGTACTTC. It is translated as CASSPGTAYEQYF.

Comments on this clone: The identical CDR3 is also encoded by other nucleotide sequences in the sample. The chain is built from TRBV4-3 and TRBJ1-4; D gene uncertain. Per the germline V gene, CDR1 is LGHNA and CDR2 is YSLEER. The CDR3 is 14 residues long. Trimming shortened V by 0 bases and J by 5 bases, and 7 bases separated the two germline ends. The CDR3 protein is CASSQDLGNEKLFF. As DNA, the CDR3 is TGCGCCAGCAGCCAAGATCTGGGGAATGAAAAACTGTTTTTT.

The genes are TRBV9 and TRBJ2-3; 11 bases line up with TRBD2. The length of the CDR3 is 16 residues. V trimming: 4 bases; J trimming: 5 bases; junction bases outside the gene matches: 9. Germline V gives CDR1 SGDLS, CDR2 YYNGEE. The CDR3 here is CASSLPGLAERDTQYF. The CDR3 bases are TGTGCCAGCAGCCTCCCGGGACTAGCGGAACGAGATACGCAGTATTTT. Filled out from reference TRBV9 and TRBJ2-3, the complete variable domain reads DSGVTQTPKHLITATGQRVTLRCSPRSGDLSVYWYQQSLDQGLQFLIQYYNGEERAKGNILERFSAQQFPDLHSELNLSSLELGDSALYFCASSLPGLAERDTQYFGPGTRLTVL.

The V and J genes are TRBV11-2 and TRBJ2-1; D may be TRBD1 (6 bases). The CDR3 is 15 residues long. V shed 4 bases and J shed 8 bases, with 18 bases lying between them. Germline-derived CDR1 and CDR2 are SGHAT and FQNNGV. In nucleotides, the CDR3 is TGTGCCAGCAGCTCGCGACAGGAAGGGTCCCATGAGCAGTTCTTC. Translated: CASSSRQEGSHEQFF.

The chain recombines TRBV6-5 with TRBJ2-1, with a weak D call TRBD2 (6 bases). The germline V gene has CDR1 MNHEY and CDR2 SVGAGI. Deletions cut 2 bases from V and 9 bases from J, with 17 bases between. The CDR3 is made up of 15 amino acids. CDR3 sequence: CASSYALGLNTEQFF. The CDR3 bases are TGTGCCAGCAGTTACGCATTGGGACTTAACACTGAGCAGTTCTTC.

This chain joins TRBV19 and TRBJ2-1; D call uncertain. From germline, CDR1 is LNHDA and CDR2 SQIVND (reference sequence). This CDR3 comprises 14 residues. The V gene lost 3 bases and the J gene lost 5 bases, with 11 bases spanning the gap. This CDR3 reads CASSIKSANNEQFF. In DNA, the CDR3 is TGTGCCAGTAGTATTAAATCAGCGAACAATGAGCAGTTCTTC.

The gene calls are TRBV28 and TRBJ2-5; TRBD1 agrees at 9 bases. Germline CDR1 MDHEN, CDR2 SYDVKM. J gave up 0 bases and V 4 bases, and 12 bases lay outside the gene matches. This CDR3 has 18 residues. CDR3 sequence: CASSSPGQGTLYQETQYF. The CDR3 DNA is TGTGCCAGCAGTTCCCCGGGACAGGGTACACTATACCAAGAGACCCAGTACTTC.

The chain links TRBV27 to TRBJ2-3; D might be TRBD2 (5 bases). This CDR3 contains 17 residues. CDR1 and CDR2 (germline): MNHEY, SMNVEV (reference sequence). V was clipped by 6 bases and J by 3 bases, with 22 bases between them. CDR3 region: CASSRGSLGSKTDTQYF. CDR3 nucleotide sequence: TGTGCCAGCAGCCGTGGGAGTTTAGGGTCCAAGACAGATACGCAGTATTTT.

This clone was found once. The chain couples TRBV6-5 to TRBJ1-2, with D tentatively TRBD1 (6 bases). CDR1 and CDR2 from the germline V gene are MNHEY and SVGAGI. The CDR3 contains 14 residues. Trimming shortened V by 2 bases and J by 4 bases, and 11 bases separated the two germline ends. The DNA for the CDR3 is TGTGCCAGCAGTTACGTTGGGGGCGCCTATGGCTACACCTTC. Translation gives CASSYVGGAYGYTF.

This sequence joins TRBV12-2 and TRBJ2-7; the table's D gene call, TRBD2, was not cross checked with the DNA. TRBV12-2 represents a pseudogene. This CDR3 comprises 15 residues. The CDR3 DNA sequence: TGTGCAAGTCGGAAGGGAAGAAGCGGCTACTACGAGCAGTACTTC. Translated: CASRKGRSGYYEQYF.

The rearrangement uses TRBV6-1 and TRBJ2-7; the match to TRBD1 covers 7 bases. CDR1 and CDR2 (germline): MNHNS, SASEGT. This CDR3 comprises 16 residues. V dropped 1 base and J dropped 0; count of bases not matched to a gene: 6. The CDR3 here is CASSEVQAGGSYEQYF. DNA of the CDR3: TGTGCCAGCAGTGAAGTTCAAGCAGGGGGCTCCTACGAGCAGTACTTC.

The V and J genes are TRBV4-1 and TRBJ2-5; tentatively, D is TRBD1 (6 bases). V lost 1 base and J 1 base, leaving 10 bases between the germline ends. The CDR3 totals 15 residues. CDR1 is MGHRA and CDR2 is YSYEKL in the germline V gene. The CDR3 reads CASSQVEGGQETQYF. In nucleotides, the CDR3 is TGCGCCAGCAGCCAAGTGGAAGGGGGCCAAGAGACCCAGTACTTC.

The chain is built from TRBV10-2 and TRBJ2-1; 10 nucleotides agree with TRBD2. Trimming cost V 5 bases and J 3 bases; bases outside gene matches: 1. This CDR3 has 14 residues. Germline V gene sequence: CDR1 WSHSY, CDR2 SAAADI. The CDR3: CASSTSGVYNEQFF. The CDR3 nucleotides are TGCGCCAGCAGTACTAGCGGGGTCTACAATGAGCAGTTCTTC.

The rearrangement links TRBV7-9 to TRBJ1-1, with TRBD1 identical over 9 bases. Germline CDR1 SEHNR, CDR2 FQNEAQ (reference sequence). Unmatched junction bases numbered 10, after V lost 5 bases and J lost 6 bases. This CDR3 is 15 amino acids long. CDR3 sequence reads: CASSQGQGTLPEAFF. The DNA of the CDR3 is TGTGCCAGCAGCCAGGGACAGGGTACACTCCCTGAAGCTTTCTTT.

The genes are TRBV7-8 and TRBJ2-1; D possibly corresponds to TRBD2 (5 bases). Germline V gene sequence: CDR1 SGHVS, CDR2 FQNEAQ. CDR3 length: 16 amino acids. V lost 5 bases to trimming and J lost 0 bases, with 14 bases between them. CDR3 amino acids: CASSASPGSSYNEQFF. CDR3 sequence (DNA): TGTGCCAGCAGCGCCTCTCCGGGAAGCTCCTACAATGAGCAGTTCTTC.

This chain uses TRBV4-1 with TRBJ1-2; D is unresolved. The CDR3 has 15 residues. The germline V gene encodes CDR1 MGHRA and CDR2 YSYEKL. The germline V and J ends were trimmed by 1 base and 0 bases, with 9 bases remaining between them. CDR3 nucleotides: TGCGCCAGCAGCCAAGTAACCTCGACTAACTATGGCTACACCTTC. Translated, it gives CASSQVTSTNYGYTF.

The rearrangement joins TRBV7-9 to TRBJ2-1, with D possibly matching TRBD2 (5 bases). CDR1 and CDR2 from the germline V gene are SEHNR and FQNEAQ (reference sequence). The CDR3 is 13 amino acids. Trimming took 5 bases from V and 8 from J, leaving 13 bases between them. The DNA for the CDR3 is TGTGCCAGCAGCCCTGGGCGGGTGGATGAGCAGTTCTTC. Residues: CASSPGRVDEQFF.

The genes are TRBV29-1 and TRBJ2-3, with TRBD2 as a possible D gene (7 bases). The CDR3 runs 15 residues. Trimming removed 7 bases from V and 3 bases from J, with 20 bases in between. The germline CDR1 and CDR2 sequences are SQVTM and ANQGSEA. CDR3 sequence: CSALKGGGTTDTQYF. The CDR3 DNA is TGCAGCGCCCTGAAGGGAGGGGGGACGACAGATACGCAGTATTTT.

The V and J genes are TRBV10-1 and TRBJ2-7, with TRBD2 as a possible D gene (6 bases). This CDR3 is 14 amino acids long. Trimming removed 5 bases at V and 2 bases at J, with 13 bases between. Germline V gene lookup returns CDR1 WNHNN and CDR2 SYGVQD (reference sequence). CDR3 sequence: CASSLGGRAYEQYF. Written as DNA, the CDR3 is TGCGCCAGCAGTCTAGGAGGGCGGGCCTACGAGCAGTACTTC.

V usage is TRBV19 and J usage is TRBJ2-7; possibly TRBD1 for D (6 bases). V was shortened by 2 bases and J by 4 bases, with 15 bases between the two germline ends. The CDR3 has 15 residues. Germline V CDR1 and CDR2: LNHDA, SQIVND (reference sequence). CDR3 loop: CASSIMPGVKYEQYF. In DNA, the CDR3 is TGTGCCAGTAGTATAATGCCAGGGGTTAAGTACGAGCAGTACTTC.

The rearrangement joins TRBV5-4 to TRBJ1-5, with 7 nucleotides matching TRBD1. The junction had 13 bases not matched to a gene; V was cut back by 4 bases and J by 9 bases. CDR1 SGHNT and CDR2 YYREEE come from the germline V gene (reference sequence). This CDR3 comprises 15 residues. In DNA, the CDR3 is TGTGCCAGCAGCCCACGGGACAGACCCGAAGTGCCCCAGCATTTT. Its translation: CASSPRDRPEVPQHF.

The J gene is TRBJ2-5, the V gene TRBV27; 10 bases are shared with TRBD2. CDR1 is MNHEY, CDR2 SMNVEV, per germline (reference sequence). There are 18 residues in the CDR3. Unmatched junction bases numbered 9, after V lost 1 base and J lost 1 base. In nucleotides, the CDR3 is TGTGCCAGCAGTTTATTGGCTCCTAGCGGGGGACCCCAAGAGACCCAGTACTTC. Translation gives CASSLLAPSGGPQETQYF.